This T cell receptor (beta chain) was recorded in a study of T cell responses to AZD1222 COVID-19 vaccine. Whole-study context: Second-dose recipients at about 4 or about 12 weeks were treated as one pooled group.

Only in-frame clones appear in the TCRdb table, and some are missing; sequencing was by immunoSEQ multiplex PCR. The sample holds 150,000 to 200,000 clones; 70% to 90% are singletons and the top ten take 5% to 7%. A note on this clone: Its antigen is undetermined.

General study points: Increased Spike-specific TCR breadth and depth were observed after two AZD1222 doses. There were vaccine-associated CD4 TCRs across spike, dominant at 160-218 and 743-854. Clonal diversity was possibly underestimated, and the donors were mostly white British, with more females.

Germline-derived CDR1 and CDR2 are SGHTA and FQGTGA. This CDR3 has 13 residues. The V segment lost 0 bases and the J segment 10 bases; nucleotides outside the gene matches: 3. The sequence was collected from an adult in good health. The sample here was peripheral blood, taken on day 0 of AZD1222 vaccination. This chain uses TRBV7-3 with TRBJ1-1, with 9 bases fitting TRBD1. CDR3 sequence: CASSLTGQGAAFF. The CDR3 DNA reads as TGTGCCAGCAGCTTAACGGGACAGGGAGCAGCTTTCTTT.